This passage covers 23 T cell receptor beta chains from one sample sequenced in a study of blood T cell repertoires in COVID-19. The assay was immunoSEQ multiplex PCR, and TCRdb's table has in-frame clones only and misses some. This repertoire shows 140,000 or so clones, over 80% found once; its top ten account for 10% to 12%. The sequenced sample consisted of PBMCs or T cells enriched from blood (not recorded which). These receptor sequences come from a man in his 60s who had recovered from COVID-19.

The V and J genes are TRBV12-3 or TRBV12-4 and TRBJ1-2; D ambiguous. V lost 0 bases and J 7 bases, leaving 9 bases between the germline ends. The CDR3 extends over 13 amino acids. The DNA of the CDR3 is TGTGCCAGCAGTTTAGCTGGAGTTGGTGGCTACACCTTC. The encoded protein is CASSLAGVGGYTF.

The chain joins TRBV24-1 to TRBJ2-5, with 8 bases matching TRBD2. V lost 3 bases and J lost 4; bases outside the gene matches: 3. The CDR3 extends over 14 amino acids. In germline, CDR1 is KGHDR, CDR2 SFDVKD. DNA of the CDR3: TGTGCCACCAGTGATACTACTAGCGGAGAGACCCAGTACTTC. Protein product: CATSDTTSGETQYF.

J is TRBJ2-1 and V is TRBV5-4, with 8 bases that match TRBD2. The CDR3 runs to 17 residues. The ends lost 4 bases at V and 7 bases at J; junction bases unmatched: 16. In germline, CDR1 is SGHNT, CDR2 YYREEE (reference sequence). CDR3 coding DNA: TGTGCCAGCAGCACCCCCTCGACTAGCGTCTCGGGTAATGAGCAGTTCTTC. Protein: CASSTPSTSVSGNEQFF.

This clone was picked up one time. Other DNA sequences in the same sample also yield this CDR3. This chain uses TRBV11-2 with TRBJ2-7, with D possibly matching TRBD1 (5 bases). This CDR3 has 12 amino acids. Germline loops: CDR1 SGHAT, CDR2 FQNNGV. Trimming cost V 5 bases and J 7 bases, with 12 bases left between them. Here the CDR3 DNA reads TGTGCCAGCAGCCCAGACAGCTATGAGCAGTACTTC. Its translation: CASSPDSYEQYF.

The genes are TRBV27 and TRBJ2-2; 7 nucleotides align to TRBD1. This CDR3 contains 17 residues. Trimming at V came to 3 bases and at J to 0 bases, leaving 7 bases not matched to a gene. CDR1 and CDR2 (germline): MNHEY, SMNVEV (reference sequence). The CDR3 sequence: CASSLSTGDANTGELFF. CDR3 in DNA: TGTGCCAGCAGTTTGTCAACAGGGGACGCGAACACCGGGGAGCTGTTTTTT.

The chain is built from TRBV30 and TRBJ1-5, with no clear D. Germline values: CDR1 GTSNPN, CDR2 SVGIG (reference sequence). The ends were cut back, 0 bases at V and 4 bases at J, with 10 bases in the middle. The CDR3 runs to 14 residues. The CDR3 loop is CAWSVDIVNQPQHF. As DNA, the CDR3 is TGTGCCTGGAGTGTTGACATTGTGAATCAGCCCCAGCATTTT.

CDR3 nucleotide sequence: TGTGCCAGCAGTTTATCGGCTTGGACAATTTACGAGCAGTACTTC. This codes for CASSLSAWTIYEQYF. The rearrangement joins TRBV27 to TRBJ2-7; D perhaps matches TRBD1 (5 bases). Trimming removed 0 bases from V and 4 bases from J, with 13 bases in between. The CDR3 spans 15 residues. Looked up from germline, CDR1 is MNHEY and CDR2 is SMNVEV (reference sequence).

The CDR3 DNA follows: TGTGCCAGCAGCTTAGGGGCCACCTATGGCTACACCTTC. Translation: CASSLGATYGYTF. The chain combines TRBV7-8 with TRBJ1-2, with no clear D. Per the germline V gene, CDR1 is SGHVS and CDR2 is FQNEAQ. The CDR3 has 13 amino acids. The ends were cut back, 1 base at V and 4 bases at J, with 7 bases in the middle.

This sequence joins TRBV5-6 and TRBJ1-6; D remains ambiguous. Germline values: CDR1 SGHDT, CDR2 YYEEEE. V shed 4 bases and J shed 1 base, with 9 bases lying between them. CDR3 size: 15 residues. CDR3 sequence: CASSPGVSYNSPLHF. The CDR3 DNA reads as TGTGCCAGCAGCCCCGGGGTGTCCTATAATTCACCCCTCCACTTT.

This chain connects TRBV30 to TRBJ1-5; D uncertain. Germline CDR1 GTSNPN, CDR2 SVGIG (reference sequence). The V end lost 2 bases, the J end lost 4 bases, and 12 bases lay between the germline ends. The CDR3 is 14 residues long. CDR3 nucleotides: TGTGCCTGGAGTAACCGGGAGAGAAATCAGCCCCAGCATTTT. This encodes CAWSNRERNQPQHF.

V usage is TRBV4-1 and J usage is TRBJ2-2, with 9 nucleotides matching TRBD2. Trimming cost V 8 bases and J 5 bases; bases outside gene matches: 9. Germline V lookup: CDR1 MGHRA, CDR2 YSYEKL. The CDR3 extends over 15 amino acids. CDR3 nucleotide sequence: TGCGCCAGCGCCCCGGATAGCGGGAGAACCGGGGAGCTGTTTTTT. Its protein is CASAPDSGRTGELFF.

In its sample, this clone was seen a few times. The chain carries TRBV19 and TRBJ2-7; TRBD2 matches 7 bases. Trimming took 5 bases from V and 0 from J; bases not matched to a gene: 1. CDR3 length: 13 residues. CDR1 is LNHDA, CDR2 SQIVND, per germline (reference sequence). The CDR3 nucleotides read TGTGCCAGTAGTGCGGGGGTCTCCTACGAGCAGTACTTC. Amino acids: CASSAGVSYEQYF.

V gene TRBV6-4 combines with J gene TRBJ2-3, with D possibly matching TRBD2 (5 bases). Germline CDR1 reads MRHNA; CDR2 reads SNTAGT. The CDR3 is made up of 14 amino acids. Trimming stripped 5 bases from V and 2 bases from J, with 11 bases between. The CDR3 DNA sequence: TGTGCCAGCAGTCCCGACTATATCACAGATACGCAGTATTTT. Protein sequence: CASSPDYITDTQYF.

The table lists this clone with a few counts. The chain employs TRBV5-1 and TRBJ2-2, with D possibly matching TRBD2 (5 bases). In germline, CDR1 is SGHRS, CDR2 YFSETQ. V was trimmed by 4 bases and J by 0 bases, leaving 10 bases between them. This CDR3 region has 15 residues. CDR3 in amino acids: CASSLSATNTGELFF. CDR3 nucleotides: TGCGCCAGCAGCCTTAGCGCCACGAACACCGGGGAGCTGTTTTTT.

The V and J genes are TRBV7-9 and TRBJ2-7, with 8 bases identical to TRBD1. The CDR3 runs to 14 residues. Losses at the gene ends were 5 bases for V and 5 bases for J; bases not matched to a gene: 8. The V gene's germline CDR1 is SEHNR and CDR2 FQNEAQ (reference sequence). The chain's CDR3 is CASSSDRGPNEQYF. CDR3 coding DNA: TGTGCCAGCAGCAGCGACAGGGGCCCCAACGAGCAGTACTTC.

The rearrangement uses TRBV7-9 and TRBJ1-6, with D tentatively TRBD1 (6 bases). Trimming left V 5 bases short and J 11 bases short, with 19 bases between. CDR3 length: 15 amino acids. The germline V gene encodes CDR1 SEHNR and CDR2 FQNEAQ (reference sequence). CDR3 nucleotide sequence: TGTGCCAGCAGCACCGGGACACATCTAATCCCACCCCTCCACTTT. The encoded protein is CASSTGTHLIPPLHF.

J is TRBJ1-2 and V is TRBV10-3; D is possibly TRBD1 (6 bases). The V gene's germline CDR1 is ENHRY and CDR2 SYGVKD. V was clipped by 10 bases and J by 4 bases, with 13 bases between them. This CDR3 has 12 residues. CDR3: CATVQGPYGYTF. CDR3 nucleotide sequence: TGTGCCACCGTACAGGGACCCTATGGCTACACCTTC.

The chain has TRBV5-6 and TRBJ1-6; D is unresolved. Germline V gene data show CDR1 as SGHDT and CDR2 as YYEEEE. V was clipped by 0 bases and J by 6 bases, with 10 bases between them. The CDR3 covers 15 residues. The CDR3 here is CASSLGPSSNSPLHF. CDR3 in DNA: TGTGCCAGCAGCTTGGGGCCCTCATCTAATTCACCCCTCCACTTT.

The V and J genes are TRBV19 and TRBJ2-7; D is unclear. The V end lost 2 bases, the J end lost 6 bases, and 14 bases lay between the germline ends. From germline, CDR1 is LNHDA and CDR2 SQIVND (reference sequence). The length of the CDR3 is 14 residues. The CDR3 sequence: CASSINTQASEQYF. CDR3 DNA sequence: TGTGCCAGTAGTATAAACACCCAAGCGTCCGAGCAGTACTTC.

In this sample, this clone turned up once. This chain uses TRBV5-5 with TRBJ1-2; a weak D match, TRBD1 (6 bases). The CDR3 loop spans 14 amino acids. Per germline, CDR1 SGHKS and CDR2 YYEKEE (reference sequence). The ends were cut back, 4 bases at V and 1 base at J, with 11 bases in the middle. The CDR3: CASSPGVLNYGYTF. In DNA, the CDR3 is TGTGCCAGCAGCCCAGGGGTCCTTAACTATGGCTACACCTTC.

Here the CDR3 reads CASSKGQISSGNTIYF. In nucleotides, the CDR3 is TGCGCCAGCAGCAAGGGACAGATTAGCTCTGGAAACACCATATATTTT. V and J are TRBV5-1 and TRBJ1-3; 7 nucleotides match TRBD1. This CDR3 has 16 amino acids. With V trimmed by 4 bases and J by 0 bases, 7 bases remained unmatched. The germline V gene encodes CDR1 SGHRS and CDR2 YFSETQ.

The rearrangement links TRBV5-1 to TRBJ2-1; weak D call: TRBD2 (5 bases). The CDR3 is 13 amino acids. The germline V gene encodes CDR1 SGHRS and CDR2 YFSETQ. Between the trimmed V and J ends, which lost 4 bases and 7 bases, there was a span of 12 bases. The CDR3 spells CASSQDPGNEQFF. DNA of the CDR3: TGCGCCAGCAGCCAGGACCCGGGGAATGAGCAGTTCTTC. Combining the CDR3 with reference TRBV5-1 and TRBJ2-1 gives the whole variable domain KAGVTQTPRYLIKTRGQQVTLSCSPISGHRSVSWYQQTPGQGLQFLFEYFSETQRNKGNFPGRFSGRQFSNSRSEMNVSTLELGDSALYLCASSQDPGNEQFFGPGTRLTVL.

The CDR3 reads CASSFGEYEQYF. As DNA, the CDR3 is TGTGCCAGCAGCTTCGGAGAGTACGAGCAGTACTTC. This chain connects TRBV5-4 to TRBJ2-7; D is uncertain. Trimming removed 2 bases from V and 4 bases from J, with 7 bases in between. Germline-derived CDR1 and CDR2 are SGHNT and YYREEE (reference sequence). The CDR3 length is 12 residues.